These 20 T cell receptor beta chains share one sample of origin, sequenced in a study of T cells after posttransplantation cyclophosphamide. Treatment was busulfan-fludarabine conditioning, a marrow graft, and cyclophosphamide on days +3 and +4. TCRdb's copy holds only in-frame clones and misses some; the assay was immunoSEQ multiplex PCR. The specimen has 15,000 to 20,000 clones, none found just once. Sequences were derived from PBMCs, sampled after allogeneic stem cell transplant with posttransplant cyclophosphamide. All receptors come from a female patient younger than 45 who received an allogeneic stem cell transplant from a related donor, was CMV-positive, and had no GVHD. Some T cells may be provided by the graft donor.

This clone was observed many times. The chain is built from TRBV5-1 and TRBJ1-2; D gene unclear. Germline loops: CDR1 SGHRS, CDR2 YFSETQ. This CDR3 has 16 residues. V dropped 5 bases and J dropped 1 base, with 18 bases sitting between them. CDR3 coding DNA: TGCGCCAGCAGGCCCGGCAGGCGTAGTCTTAACTATGGCTACACCTTC. Residues: CASRPGRRSLNYGYTF.

This clone was observed many times. The rearrangement links TRBV27 to TRBJ2-1; 7 nucleotides agree with TRBD2. The CDR3 sequence is 15 residues long. Germline V lookup: CDR1 MNHEY, CDR2 SMNVEV (reference sequence). The junction had 13 bases not matched to a gene; V was cut back by 5 bases and J by 9 bases. CDR3 loop: CASSGHGLGLGEQFF. Here the CDR3 DNA reads TGTGCCAGCAGTGGCCATGGACTAGGGCTTGGTGAGCAGTTCTTC.

This clone was counted at least ten times. This chain links TRBV6-1 with TRBJ2-7; D remains unclear. CDR3 size: 12 residues. Germline CDR1 is MNHNS and CDR2 is SASEGT. Trimming cost V 4 bases and J 1 base, with 5 bases left between them. The CDR3 reads CASSVRSYEQYF. The CDR3 nucleotides read TGTGCCAGCAGTGTGCGGTCCTACGAGCAGTACTTC.

Ten or more counts support this clone. The rearrangement uses TRBV30 and TRBJ2-7; possibly TRBD2 for D (5 bases). CDR1 GTSNPN and CDR2 SVGIG come from the germline V gene (reference sequence). Between the trimmed V and J ends, which lost 3 bases and 7 bases, there was a span of 13 bases. The CDR3 is 12 amino acids. The CDR3 loop is CAWRLRPGEQYF. The CDR3, as DNA: TGTGCCTGGAGGCTTCGACCGGGAGAGCAGTACTTC. Looking up the rest from reference TRBV30 and TRBJ2-7 gives the full variable domain: SQTIHQWPATLVQPVGSPLSLECTVEGTSNPNLYWYRQAAGRGLQLLFYSVGIGQISSEVPQNLSASRPQDRQFILSSKKLLLSDSGFYLCAWRLRPGEQYFGPGTRLTVT.

This clone was observed many times. In DNA, the CDR3 is TGCGCCACCTCATTGGGTACAGGGGAATCCTACGAGCAGTACTTC. Its protein is CATSLGTGESYEQYF. The chain is built from TRBV5-1 and TRBJ2-7; 7 bases map to TRBD1. The CDR3 loop spans 15 amino acids. J was trimmed by 1 base and V by 9 bases; bases with no gene match: 13. CDR1 SGHRS and CDR2 YFSETQ come from the germline V gene.

The table lists this clone with many counts. The V gene is TRBV6-1, the J gene TRBJ1-1; D remains unclear. There are 10 residues in the CDR3. Trimming cost V 2 bases and J 8 bases, with 3 bases left between them. The germline V gene encodes CDR1 MNHNS and CDR2 SASEGT. In nucleotides, the CDR3 is TGTGCCAGCAGTGAACTGGAAGCTTTCTTT. This sequence encodes CASSELEAFF.

This clone was recorded many times. This chain connects TRBV6-6 to TRBJ2-3, with TRBD2 matching over 10 bases. The V gene's germline CDR1 is MNHNY and CDR2 SVGAGI (reference sequence). After removal of 4 bases from V and 7 bases from J, the junction contained 11 bases not matched to a gene. The length of the CDR3 is 16 residues. The CDR3 DNA follows: TGTGCCAGCAGTTCATCGAGCGGGAGGGCTCCACATACGCAGTATTTT. Its translation is CASSSSSGRAPHTQYF.

The sample holds many counts of this clone. J is TRBJ2-7 and V is TRBV6-4, with 11 bases that match TRBD1. The CDR3 covers 18 residues. Per the germline V gene, CDR1 is MRHNA and CDR2 is SNTAGT. J lost 6 bases, V lost 0 bases, and 13 bases had no gene match. The CDR3 region has the DNA TGTGCCAGCAGTGACTCGATACCTTCGGACAGGGGGCTGTGCGAGCAGTACTTC. Its translation is CASSDSIPSDRGLCEQYF.

This clone rates as medium-sized (0.01 to 0.1%). CDR3 nucleotide sequence: TGTGCCAGCAGATCGACGGGTTCTGAAGAAAAACTGTTTTTT. This sequence encodes CASRSTGSEEKLFF. V usage is TRBV7-9 and J usage is TRBJ1-4; the D is unclear. Germline V gene sequence: CDR1 SEHNR, CDR2 FQNEAQ (reference sequence). The V end lost 6 bases, the J end lost 8 bases, and 16 bases lay between the germline ends. CDR3 length: 14 residues.

This clone was counted ten times or more. The genes are TRBV25-1 and TRBJ2-5, with D possibly being TRBD2 (6 bases). Germline loops: CDR1 MGHDK, CDR2 SYGVNS. The CDR3 totals 16 residues. The germline V and J ends were trimmed by 6 bases and 5 bases, with 22 bases remaining between them. The CDR3 DNA follows: TGTGCCAGCAGCTACCCGGGGGTAGCAGGAGTGGAGACCCAGTACTTC. Translated: CASSYPGVAGVETQYF.

This clone was seen ten or more times. The chain employs TRBV7-3 and TRBJ2-1; 7 bases line up with TRBD1. Germline loops: CDR1 SGHTA, CDR2 FQGTGA. This CDR3 comprises 12 residues. V was clipped by 5 bases and J by 7 bases; unmatched bases: 2. The CDR3 spells CASSVTGNEQFF. Here the CDR3 DNA reads TGTGCCAGCAGCGTGACAGGGAATGAGCAGTTCTTC.

This clone was counted ten times or more. The gene calls are TRBV18 and TRBJ2-5; 7 nucleotides match TRBD1. Losses at the gene ends were 5 bases for V and 3 bases for J; bases not matched to a gene: 6. Per germline, CDR1 KGHSH and CDR2 LQKENI. This CDR3 region has 14 residues. The CDR3: CASSTDGQEETQYF. As DNA, the CDR3 is TGTGCCAGCTCAACCGACGGACAGGAAGAGACCCAGTACTTC.

This clone appeared many times. The V gene is TRBV29-1, the J gene TRBJ2-4; TRBD1 matches 8 bases. Germline V lookup: CDR1 SQVTM, CDR2 ANQGSEA. This CDR3 has 16 residues. V gave up 7 bases and J gave up 8 bases; unmatched junction bases: 19. CDR3 residues: CSAGLGAGQVLDIQYF. The CDR3 DNA reads as TGCAGCGCTGGCCTTGGCGCGGGACAGGTTCTGGACATTCAGTACTTC.

This clone was recorded at least ten times. The genes are TRBV4-2 and TRBJ2-1; D gene ambiguous. Trimming shortened V by 5 bases and J by 6 bases, and 17 bases separated the two germline ends. CDR1 LGHNA and CDR2 YNFKEQ come from the germline V gene. This CDR3 spans 15 amino acids. DNA of the CDR3: TGTGCCAGCAGCTCCTTGGAGACCCCGAGCAATGAGCAGTTCTTC. Its protein is CASSSLETPSNEQFF.

The table lists this clone with many counts. The chain joins TRBV5-1 to TRBJ2-5, with D possibly matching TRBD1 (6 bases). The CDR3 extends over 14 amino acids. CDR1 is SGHRS, CDR2 YFSETQ, per germline. The ends were cut back, 4 bases at V and 2 bases at J, with 12 bases in the middle. The CDR3 nucleotides are TGCGCCAGCAGCGGCGGACAGTCACAAGAGACCCAGTACTTC. This sequence encodes CASSGGQSQETQYF.

This clone has at least ten counts. The chain has TRBV6-5 and TRBJ2-5; 14 nucleotides match TRBD2. V was pared by 6 bases and J by 5 bases, with 5 bases of the junction left unmatched. CDR1 and CDR2 (germline): MNHEY, SVGAGI. CDR3 length equals 15 residues. The DNA of the CDR3 is TGTGCCAGCAGCCGGACTAGCGGGAGGTCGGAGACCCAGTACTTC. Encoded protein: CASSRTSGRSETQYF.

This clone was seen many times. This chain connects TRBV6-5 to TRBJ2-2, with 9 nucleotides matching TRBD2. The CDR3 loop spans 16 amino acids. CDR1 MNHEY and CDR2 SVGAGI come from the germline V gene. Unmatched junction bases numbered 11, after V lost 4 bases and J lost 8 bases. CDR3 protein: CASSSETSGLGGELFF. CDR3 sequence (DNA): TGTGCCAGCAGTTCAGAGACTAGCGGACTCGGGGGGGAGCTGTTTTTT.

The sample holds many counts of this clone. As DNA, the CDR3 is TGTGCCAGCAGTTTCGAGGGAGGCTACACCTTC. It specifies CASSFEGGYTF. This chain uses TRBV28 with TRBJ1-2; no reliable D call. Germline CDR1 is MDHEN and CDR2 is SYDVKM. The CDR3 is 11 residues long. Trimming took 3 bases from V and 8 from J, leaving 7 bases between them.

Many counts were recorded for this clone. The chain employs TRBV19 and TRBJ1-2; 9 bases agree with TRBD1. The germline CDR1 and CDR2 sequences are LNHDA and SQIVND (reference sequence). The CDR3 has 15 residues. J was trimmed by 5 bases and V by 0 bases; bases with no gene match: 4. DNA for the CDR3: TGTGCCAGTAGTATAGACCGGACAGGGGAATATGGCTACACCTTC. Protein: CASSIDRTGEYGYTF.

This clone was counted ten times or more. This chain connects TRBV5-1 to TRBJ2-7, with D perhaps TRBD2 (5 bases). V was trimmed by 2 bases and J by 3 bases, leaving 15 bases between them. The CDR3 loop spans 15 amino acids. Germline values: CDR1 SGHRS, CDR2 YFSETQ. CDR3 protein: CASSLLSVPLYEQYF. The CDR3 DNA is TGCGCCAGCAGCTTACTTAGCGTGCCCCTCTACGAGCAGTACTTC.